This T cell receptor (beta chain) was sequenced for a study of blood T cell repertoires in COVID-19. Assay used: immunoSEQ multiplex PCR; TCRdb lists only in-frame clones, some missing. The data hold 210,000 or so clones, with 75% to 85% observed a single time. CDR3 length: 13 residues. Germline V gene lookup returns CDR1 SGHNT and CDR2 YYREEE (reference sequence). V shed 4 bases, J shed 5 bases, and the junction held 4 bases outside the gene matches. Sequencing was performed on PBMCs or T cells enriched from blood (not recorded which). The chain joins TRBV5-4 to TRBJ2-3, with 7 bases aligning to TRBD2. The clonotype comes from a man aged 25 to 40 with acute COVID-19. The CDR3 DNA is TGTGCCAGCAGCCAGACGGGGGGAGATACGCAGTATTTT. Translation gives CASSQTGGDTQYF.